Listed below are T cell receptor beta chains from one sample, sequenced in a study of shared T cell receptors in the human thymus. Sequencing used immunoSEQ multiplex PCR; TCRdb keeps in-frame clones, though not all of them. The sample shows 640,000 or so clones, approximately 87% of them seen only once. The sample also formed part of further work on human thymus T cells.

Input material: thymocytes. The receptors shown here come from a boy under three years old with a congenital heart defect. CDR3s include the opening cysteine and the closing phenylalanine or tryptophan. D genes are given only for firm matches. Clone size appears in some rows only: once, few, many, or a class for an expanded clone.

clone_size,j_call,v_call,d_call,cdr3_nt,cdr3_aa
once,TRBJ2-1,TRBV11-2,NA,TGTGCCAGCAGCTTAGTAGCAAGCTACAATGAGCAGTTCTTC,CASSLVASYNEQFF
NA,TRBJ2-7,TRBV7-9,TRBD1,TGTGCCAGCAGCTTAGATGGGACAGGGCCCTCCTACGAGCAGTACTTC,CASSLDGTGPSYEQYF
once,TRBJ2-7,TRBV27,TRBD2,TGTGCCAGCAGTTTAGTCGCGGGGGGCCTCTCCTACGAGCAGTACTTC,CASSLVAGGLSYEQYF
NA,TRBJ2-3,TRBV19,TRBD2,TGTGCCAGTAGTATGAAGGGTTGTGGGCTAGCGGGGAGGAGAGACACAGATACGCAGTATTTT,CASSMKGCGLAGRRDTDTQYF
NA,TRBJ1-1,TRBV19,NA,TGTGCCAGTAGTTTGCCGCAGGGAATGAACACTGAAGCTTTCTTT,CASSLPQGMNTEAFF
NA,TRBJ2-1,TRBV4-3,TRBD2,TGCGCCAGCAGCCGGGAGGGCAATGAGCAGTTCTTC,CASSREGNEQFF
NA,TRBJ1-1,TRBV4-3,TRBD1,TGCGCCAGCAGCCGGTCGACAGGGGGGACTGAAGCTTTCTTT,CASSRSTGGTEAFF
NA,TRBJ1-4,TRBV18,NA,TGTGCCAGCTCACCGTCCATGAATGAAAAACTGTTTTTT,CASSPSMNEKLFF
NA,TRBJ1-1,TRBV4-2,NA,TGTGCCAGCAGCCAAGGTCGGGGTGAAGCTTTCTTT,CASSQGRGEAFF
NA,TRBJ2-4,TRBV5-1,NA,TGCGCCAGCAGCTTGGAGGCAGGTTTAGCCAAAAACATTCAGTACTTC,CASSLEAGLAKNIQYF
NA,TRBJ2-5,TRBV11-2,NA,TGTGCCAGCAGCTTATTTGCCAGGGGACAAGAGACCCAGTACTTC,CASSLFARGQETQYF
NA,TRBJ1-2,TRBV30,NA,TGTGCCTGGAAGGGGGGGCCTGGCTACACCTTC,CAWKGGPGYTF
once,TRBJ2-3,TRBV27,NA,TGTGCCAGCAGTTTACTCGGGGAAACAGATACGCAGTATTTT,CASSLLGETDTQYF
NA,TRBJ1-1,TRBV5-1,NA,TGCGCCAGCAGCCTAAAGAGGGGGTACATGAACACTGAAGCTTTCTTT,CASSLKRGYMNTEAFF
NA,TRBJ1-2,TRBV30,TRBD1,TGTGCCCACAATACAGGGGGCATGGACTATGGCTACACCTTC,CAHNTGGMDYGYTF
NA,TRBJ1-1,TRBV27,TRBD1,TGTGCCAGCAGCTCCTGGGACAGGGAAGCTTTCTTT,CASSSWDREAFF
NA,TRBJ1-6,TRBV27,TRBD1,TGTGCCAGCAGTTTATCCGTTCCGACAGGGGAGGGCTCACCCCTCCACTTT,CASSLSVPTGEGSPLHF
NA,TRBJ2-3,TRBV18,TRBD2,TGTGCCAGCTCAGGAAGCGGGGGGACAAGCACAGATACGCAGTATTTT,CASSGSGGTSTDTQYF
NA,TRBJ2-2,TRBV4-1,TRBD1,TGCGCCAGCAGCCAGCCGGGACAGGGGATCGGGGAGCTGTTTTTT,CASSQPGQGIGELFF
NA,TRBJ2-6,TRBV29-1,NA,TGCAGACAACAGGTAAGCTCTGGGGCCAACGTCCTGACTTTC,CRQQVSSGANVLTF
NA,TRBJ2-1,TRBV7-6,TRBD2,TGTGCCAGCAGCTCCCTTAGCGGGAGGGCCCCTTCATACAATGAGCAGTTCTTC,CASSSLSGRAPSYNEQFF
NA,TRBJ2-6,TRBV5-3,NA,TGTGCCAGAAGCCTAGAGCTACGACGGAGTTCTTACTCTGGGGCCAACGTCCTGACTTTC,CARSLELRRSSYSGANVLTF
NA,TRBJ1-1,TRBV10-3,NA,TGTGCCATCGGTCCGGGAGGGGGTGGCACTGAAGCTTTCTTT,CAIGPGGGGTEAFF
NA,TRBJ1-2,TRBV2,TRBD1,TGTGCCAGCAGTGGGGGACAGGGGGTGATGAACTATGGCTACACCTTC,CASSGGQGVMNYGYTF
NA,TRBJ2-7,TRBV10-3,TRBD2,TGTGCCATTACTAGCGGAGCCTACGAGCAGTACTTC,CAITSGAYEQYF
NA,TRBJ2-7,TRBV4-3,TRBD1,TGCGCCAGCAGCCAAGACCAGACAGGGGGTAACGAGCAGTACTTC,CASSQDQTGGNEQYF
NA,TRBJ1-2,TRBV19,TRBD1,TGTGCCAGTAGTTCGGGACAGGGTTACCTCTATGGCTACACCTTC,CASSSGQGYLYGYTF
NA,TRBJ1-1,TRBV6-1,NA,TGTGCCACCGGCCGGGGGGGCAGGGACACTGAAGCTTTCTTT,CATGRGGRDTEAFF
NA,TRBJ2-3,TRBV7-2,NA,TGTGCCAGCTTTCTAAAACGGGCAGATACGCAGTATTTT,CASFLKRADTQYF
NA,TRBJ2-7,TRBV5-1,NA,TGCGCCAGCAGCTTAGGCAGGGACTACGAGCAGTACTTC,CASSLGRDYEQYF
NA,TRBJ2-3,TRBV5-4,NA,TGTGCCAGCTCCCCTAGCGCTACAGATACGCAGTATTTT,CASSPSATDTQYF